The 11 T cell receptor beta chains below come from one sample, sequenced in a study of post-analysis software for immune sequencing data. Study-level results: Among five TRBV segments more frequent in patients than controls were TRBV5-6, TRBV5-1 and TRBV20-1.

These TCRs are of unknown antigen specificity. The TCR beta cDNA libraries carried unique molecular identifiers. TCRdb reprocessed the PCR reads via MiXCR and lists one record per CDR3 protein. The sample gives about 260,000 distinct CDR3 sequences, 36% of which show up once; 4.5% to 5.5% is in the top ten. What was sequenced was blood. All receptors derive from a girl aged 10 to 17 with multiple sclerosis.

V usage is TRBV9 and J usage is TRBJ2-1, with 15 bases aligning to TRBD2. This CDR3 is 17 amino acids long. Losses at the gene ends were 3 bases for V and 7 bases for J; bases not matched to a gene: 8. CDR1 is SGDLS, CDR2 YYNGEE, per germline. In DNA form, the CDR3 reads TGTGCCAGCAGCGAGAGGCCGGGACTAGCGGGAGGAAATGAGCAGTTCTTC. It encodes CASSERPGLAGGNEQFF.

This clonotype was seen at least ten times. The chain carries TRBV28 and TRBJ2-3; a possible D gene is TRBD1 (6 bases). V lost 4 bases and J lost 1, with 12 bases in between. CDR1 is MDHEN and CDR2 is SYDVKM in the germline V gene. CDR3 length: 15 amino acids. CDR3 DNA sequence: TGTGCCAGCAGTTCGGCTGCAGGGGGCACAGATACGCAGTATTTT. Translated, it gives CASSSAAGGTDTQYF.

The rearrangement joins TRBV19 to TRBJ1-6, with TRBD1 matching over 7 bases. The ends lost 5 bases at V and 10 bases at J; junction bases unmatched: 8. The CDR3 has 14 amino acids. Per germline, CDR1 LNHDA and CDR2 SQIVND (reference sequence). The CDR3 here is CASSRQGEGSPLHF. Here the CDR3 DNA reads TGTGCCAGTAGTCGACAGGGTGAAGGCTCACCCCTCCACTTT. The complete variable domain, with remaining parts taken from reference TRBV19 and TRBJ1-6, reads DGGITQSPKYLFRKEGQNVTLSCEQNLNHDAMYWYRQDPGQGLRLIYYSQIVNDFQKGDIAEGYSVSREKKESFPLTVTSAQKNPTAFYLCASSRQGEGSPLHFGNGTRLTVT.

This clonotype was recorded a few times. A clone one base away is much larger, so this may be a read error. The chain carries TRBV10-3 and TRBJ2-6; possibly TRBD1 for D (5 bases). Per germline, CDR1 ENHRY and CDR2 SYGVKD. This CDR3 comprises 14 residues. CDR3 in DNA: TGTGCCATCAGAGAAGGAACTGGGGCCAACGTCCGGACTTTC. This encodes CAIREGTGANVRTF.

CDR3 residues: CASSLDAGTGSQPQHF. As DNA, the CDR3 is TGTGCCAGCAGCTTAGATGCGGGTACGGGGAGTCAGCCCCAGCATTTT. The rearrangement links TRBV7-9 to TRBJ1-5; D is ambiguous. From germline, CDR1 is SEHNR and CDR2 FQNEAQ (reference sequence). CDR3 size: 16 residues. The V end lost 1 base, the J end lost 6 bases, and 16 bases lay between the germline ends.

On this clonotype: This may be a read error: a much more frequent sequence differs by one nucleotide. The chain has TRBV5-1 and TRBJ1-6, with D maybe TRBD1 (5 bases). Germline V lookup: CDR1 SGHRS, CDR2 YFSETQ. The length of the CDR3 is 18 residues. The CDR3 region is CASSRRSTRDSGGSPPHF. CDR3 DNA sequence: TGCGCCAGCAGCCGAAGATCAACTCGGGACTCCGGGGGTTCACCCCCCCACTTT.

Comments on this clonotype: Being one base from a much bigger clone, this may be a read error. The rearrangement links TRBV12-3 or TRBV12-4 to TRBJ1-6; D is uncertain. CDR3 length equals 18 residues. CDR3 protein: CVSSLARAASSYNSPLHF. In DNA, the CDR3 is TGTGTCAGCAGTTTAGCGCGGGCAGCGAGCTCCTATAATTCACCCCTCCACTTT.

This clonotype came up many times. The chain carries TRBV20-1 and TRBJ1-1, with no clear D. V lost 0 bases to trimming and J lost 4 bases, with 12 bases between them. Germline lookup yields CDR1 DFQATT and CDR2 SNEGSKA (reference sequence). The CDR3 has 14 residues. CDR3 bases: TGCAGTGCTAGAGAACCACGGGGTACCACTGAAGCTTTCTTT. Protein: CSAREPRGTTEAFF.

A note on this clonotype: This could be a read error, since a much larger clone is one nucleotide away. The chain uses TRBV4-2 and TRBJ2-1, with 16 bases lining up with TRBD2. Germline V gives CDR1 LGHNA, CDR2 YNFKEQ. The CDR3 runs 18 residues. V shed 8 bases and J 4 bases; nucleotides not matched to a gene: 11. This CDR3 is CASGLTGTSGGAYNEQFF. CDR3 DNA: TGTGCCAGCGGCCTCACCGGGACTAGCGGGGGGGCATACAATGAGCAGTTCTTC.

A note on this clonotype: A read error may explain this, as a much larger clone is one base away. CDR3 amino acids: CTSSLEGTGAYEQYF. As DNA, the CDR3 is TGTACCAGCAGCTTAGAGGGGACAGGGGCCTACGAGCAGTACTTC. The chain carries TRBV7-2 and TRBJ2-7; 10 bases align to TRBD1. The CDR3 covers 15 residues. CDR1 SGHTA and CDR2 FQGNSA come from the germline V gene. After removal of 1 base from V and 2 bases from J, the junction contained 2 bases not matched to a gene.

The CDR3 loop is CASSLSGGDPYNEQFF. As DNA, the CDR3 is TGCGCCAGCAGCTTAAGCGGGGGGGACCCCTACAATGAGCAGTTCTTC. The chain links TRBV5-1 to TRBJ2-1, with TRBD2 identical over 10 bases. The J segment lost 2 bases and the V segment lost 2 bases, leaving 4 bases of the junction unmatched. The CDR3 is made up of 16 amino acids. CDR1 is SGHRS and CDR2 is YFSETQ in the germline V gene.